A selection of T cell receptor beta chains follows, all from one sample in a study of PD-1 blockade in classical Hodgkin lymphoma. The assay was immunoSEQ multiplex PCR, and TCRdb's table has in-frame clones only and misses some. The sample lists about 20,000 clones, less than 70% occurring once. This specimen consisted of peripheral blood mononuclear cells (PBMCs), obtained before the fourth cycle of nivolumab. These receptors were taken from a human donor with classical Hodgkin lymphoma. Each CDR3 is given with its conserved first and last residue. A D gene is named only where the DNA matches it firmly. Some rows have no size entry. The others give once, few or many, or a class for an expanded clone.

TRBJ1-3 NA TRBV19 TRBD1 CARPIGGLGGNTIYF TGTGCCAGGCCGATAGGGGGCTTGGGAGGAAACACCATATATTTT
TRBJ2-1 NA TRBV7-9 TRBD2 CASSSSGTNPSNEQFF TGTGCCAGCAGCTCCTCCGGGACTAACCCTTCCAATGAGCAGTTCTTC
TRBJ1-2 NA TRBV6-6 NA CASSHRGEMIYGYTF TGTGCCAGCAGCCATCGGGGGGAGATGATCTATGGCTACACCTTC
TRBJ2-2 NA TRBV7-2 TRBD2 CASSHGTSGRRSGELFF TGTGCCAGCAGCCACGGGACTAGCGGGAGACGAAGCGGGGAGCTGTTTTTT
TRBJ2-5 few TRBV5-1 NA CASSPYMGGAQETQYF TGCGCCAGCAGCCCGTATATGGGGGGGGCCCAAGAGACCCAGTACTTC
TRBJ1-1 NA TRBV30 NA CAWSVVRGTEAFF TGTGCCTGGAGTGTGGTAAGGGGCACTGAAGCTTTCTTT
TRBJ2-1 NA TRBV27 NA CASSLFPALEQFF TGTGCCAGCAGTTTATTCCCGGCCCTAGAGCAGTTCTTC
TRBJ1-1 few TRBV28 NA CASSLSGGGGVGAFF TGTGCCAGCAGTTTATCTGGGGGCGGCGGGGTAGGAGCTTTCTTT
TRBJ1-5 once TRBV9 NA CASSVDGSNQPQHF TGTGCCAGCAGCGTAGATGGTAGCAATCAGCCCCAGCATTTT
TRBJ2-5 once TRBV5-1 TRBD1 CASSPGQGEETQYF TGCGCCAGCAGCCCCGGACAGGGGGAAGAGACCCAGTACTTC
TRBJ2-3 few TRBV12-1 NA CASSLAGDRSTDTQYF TGTGCCAGCAGCCTGGCGGGGGACAGAAGCACAGATACGCAGTATTTT
TRBJ1-1 NA TRBV29-1 NA CSVAEGTNTEAFF TGCAGCGTTGCGGAGGGGACAAACACTGAAGCTTTCTTT
TRBJ2-7 medium-sized TRBV27 TRBD1 CASALTGVRDEQYF TGTGCCAGCGCCCTAACAGGGGTTAGGGACGAGCAGTACTTC
TRBJ1-3 NA TRBV27 NA CASTYDRRTGNTIYF TGTGCCAGCACCTACGACAGGCGGACTGGAAACACCATATATTTT
TRBJ1-1 medium-sized TRBV4-1 NA CASSQGQMNTEAFF TGCGCCAGCAGCCAAGGCCAGATGAACACTGAAGCTTTCTTT
TRBJ2-3 NA TRBV7-9 TRBD2 CASSRTSGTPSSTDTQYF TGTGCCAGCAGCCGGACTAGCGGGACACCCTCTAGCACAGATACGCAGTATTTT
TRBJ2-2 NA TRBV2 TRBD1 CASRGQGANTGELFF TGTGCCAGCAGGGGACAGGGGGCGAACACCGGGGAGCTGTTTTTT
TRBJ2-7 NA TRBV2 NA CASSAGQYYEQYF TGTGCCAGCAGCGCCGGACAGTACTACGAGCAGTACTTC
TRBJ1-5 NA TRBV28 NA CASSSLQGGNQPQHF TGTGCCAGCAGTTCTCTACAGGGCGGCAATCAGCCCCAGCATTTT
TRBJ1-5 few TRBV6-5 NA CASSLQQGQPQHF TGTGCCAGCAGCCTTCAACAGGGTCAGCCCCAGCATTTT
TRBJ1-1 NA TRBV7-2 NA CASSTLQGSNTEAFF TGTGCCAGCAGCACACTACAGGGTTCGAACACTGAAGCTTTCTTT
TRBJ2-1 once TRBV19 NA CASSTFRAHEQFF TGTGCCAGTAGCACCTTCCGCGCTCATGAGCAGTTCTTC